A selection of T cell receptor beta chains follows, all from one sample in a study of blood T cell repertoires in COVID-19. Measured with immunoSEQ multiplex PCR; TCRdb has only the in-frame clones, and not every one. The table lists 90,000 to 130,000 clones, 80% to 90% of them singletons. Sequencing was carried out using peripheral blood. Every receptor here comes from a woman aged 55-69 years with acute or convalescent COVID-19. CDR3s include the opening cysteine and the closing phenylalanine or tryptophan. A D gene is named only where the DNA matches it firmly. Clone sizes are given selectively: once, few, many, or a class where the clone is expanded.

size,V,length,J,D,DNA,CDR3
-,TRBV11-2,14,TRBJ2-5,TRBD1,TGTGCCAGCAGCGTATCAGGACAGGGAGAGACCCAGTACTTC,CASSVSGQGETQYF
-,TRBV30,13,TRBJ2-7,TRBD1,TGTGCCTGGACCCGACAGGGGGCAAGGGAGCAGTACTTC,CAWTRQGAREQYF
-,TRBV7-3,16,TRBJ2-5,-,TGTGCCAGCAGCTTAATGGGTCCCGGGGAACAAGAGACCCAGTACTTC,CASSLMGPGEQETQYF
-,TRBV6-5,13,TRBJ1-1,-,TGTGCCAGCAGCTCCAGGGTCGACACTGAAGCTTTCTTT,CASSSRVDTEAFF
-,TRBV19,13,TRBJ1-2,TRBD1,TGTGCCAGTAGTCCGGGACAGCCGCATGGCTACACCTTC,CASSPGQPHGYTF
few,TRBV7-2,15,TRBJ1-4,-,TGTGCCAGCAGCATCCAACAGGGCCCTAATGAAAAACTGTTTTTT,CASSIQQGPNEKLFF
-,TRBV5-1,15,TRBJ1-6,-,TGCGCCAGCAGCTTCGGGGGTAGGGATCATTCACCCCTCCACTTT,CASSFGGRDHSPLHF
few,TRBV6-2/TRBV6-3,15,TRBJ2-7,TRBD2,TGTGCCAGCAGTCCCCGACTAGCGGGCCTCTACGAGCAGTACTTC,CASSPRLAGLYEQYF
few,TRBV24-1,13,TRBJ2-3,-,TGTGCCACCAGGGATCATAGCACAGATACGCAGTATTTT,CATRDHSTDTQYF
many,TRBV4-3,14,TRBJ1-6,-,TGCGCCAGCAGCCAAGTGGGTGAGGGTTGGCCCCTCCACTTT,CASSQVGEGWPLHF
few,TRBV3-1/TRBV3-2,11,TRBJ2-1,TRBD2,TGTGCCATCTCGGGGGGGGCTGAGCAGTTCTTC,CAISGGAEQFF
few,TRBV7-2,16,TRBJ1-4,-,TGTGCCAGCAGCGCGTCAGGGTTCCGGGCAAATGAAAAACTGTTTTTT,CASSASGFRANEKLFF
few,TRBV9,15,TRBJ2-7,TRBD1,TGTGCCAGCAGCGTAGGTCAGGGGGATTGGGACGAGCAGTACTTC,CASSVGQGDWDEQYF
few,TRBV30,14,TRBJ2-5,TRBD1,TGTGCCTGGAAGGACAGGGGGCGTCAAGAGACCCAGTACTTC,CAWKDRGRQETQYF
-,TRBV7-9,13,TRBJ1-6,-,TGTGCCATCCGGGAGTTCTATAATTCACCCCTCCACTTT,CAIREFYNSPLHF
-,TRBV6-5,14,TRBJ2-3,-,TGTGCCAGTCCCACCGGGCCGGGGACAGATACGCAGTATTTT,CASPTGPGTDTQYF
-,TRBV7-2,19,TRBJ2-1,TRBD2,TGTGCCAGCAGCTTAGGGATGAGAGGGACTAGCGGGAGGAGAAATGAGCAGTTCTTC,CASSLGMRGTSGRRNEQFF
-,TRBV7-2,14,TRBJ2-3,-,TGTGCCAGCAGCTTAGGACTGCACACAGATACGCAGTATTTT,CASSLGLHTDTQYF
-,TRBV11-2,15,TRBJ2-7,TRBD2,TGTGCCAGCAGCTTAGCTCTAGCGGAGATCTACGAGCAGTACTTC,CASSLALAEIYEQYF
once,TRBV12-5,14,TRBJ2-3,TRBD1,TGTGCTAGTGGTTACGACAGGGTGGCAGATACGCAGTATTTT,CASGYDRVADTQYF
-,TRBV28,13,TRBJ1-3,-,TGTGCCAGCAGTTTAGGAGCCTTTAGGGGACAAATTTTT,CASSLGAFRGQIF
-,TRBV4-3,15,TRBJ1-2,-,TGCGCCAGCAGCCAAGAGGTCCAGTCTAACTATGGCTACACCTTC,CASSQEVQSNYGYTF